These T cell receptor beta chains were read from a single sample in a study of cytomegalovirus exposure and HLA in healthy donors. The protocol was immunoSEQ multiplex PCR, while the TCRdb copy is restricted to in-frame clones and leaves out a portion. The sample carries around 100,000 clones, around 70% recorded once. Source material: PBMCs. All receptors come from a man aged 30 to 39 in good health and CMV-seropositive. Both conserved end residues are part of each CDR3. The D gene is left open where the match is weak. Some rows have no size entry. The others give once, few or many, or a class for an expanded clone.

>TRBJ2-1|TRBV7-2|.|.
TGTGCCAGCAGCGTCAGGGTTGGTGAGCAGTTCTTC
CASSVRVGEQFF
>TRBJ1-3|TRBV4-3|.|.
TGCGCCAGCAGCCAAGAATCCGACAGCTCTGGAAACACCATATATTTT
CASSQESDSSGNTIYF
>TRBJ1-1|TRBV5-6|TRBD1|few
TGTGCCAGCAGCCCGACAGGGAGGCGCACTGAAGCTTTCTTT
CASSPTGRRTEAFF
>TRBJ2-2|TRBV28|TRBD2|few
TGTGCCAGCATGGGGGGGACCGGGGAGCTGTTTTTT
CASMGGTGELFF
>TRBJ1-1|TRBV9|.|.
TGTGCCAGCAGCGGAATTGGGACACGGAACACTGAAGCTTTCTTT
CASSGIGTRNTEAFF
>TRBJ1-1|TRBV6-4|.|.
TGTGCCAGCAGTGCCGCAGGAGGGAGCTGGACTGAAGCTTTCTTT
CASSAAGGSWTEAFF
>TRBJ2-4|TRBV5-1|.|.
TGCGCCAGCAGCTTGGAAGTCGGAGTCCCCGTTCAGTACTTC
CASSLEVGVPVQYF
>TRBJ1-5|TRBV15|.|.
TGTGCCACCAGCAGAGATCGAGGGCAGTTCAATCAGCCCCAGCATTTT
CATSRDRGQFNQPQHF
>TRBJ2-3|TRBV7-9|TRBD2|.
TGTGCCAGCCATGGGGGGGTTGCAGATACGCAGTATTTT
CASHGGVADTQYF
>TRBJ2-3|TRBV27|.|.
TGTGCCAGCAGTTTATCGGGGCGCACAGATACGCAGTATTTT
CASSLSGRTDTQYF
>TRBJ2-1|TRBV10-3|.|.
TGTGCCATCAGTGAGCTAAGAAGTGGGGGGGCGGGTACCAATGAGCAGTTCTTC
CAISELRSGGAGTNEQFF
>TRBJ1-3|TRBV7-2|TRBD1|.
TGTGCCAGCAGCTCACTCAACGGCCTGACAGGGCTGACTGGAAACACCATATATTTT
CASSSLNGLTGLTGNTIYF
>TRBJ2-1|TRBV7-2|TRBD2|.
TGTGCCAGCAGCTTAGAGGGACTAGCGCACAATGAGCAGTTCTTC
CASSLEGLAHNEQFF
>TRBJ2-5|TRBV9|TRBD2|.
TGTGCCAGCAGCGGACTAGCGGGGGCCCAAGAGACCCAGTACTTC
CASSGLAGAQETQYF
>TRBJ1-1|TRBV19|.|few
TGTGCCAGTAGTGACGGGGGGAACACTGAAGCTTTCTTT
CASSDGGNTEAFF